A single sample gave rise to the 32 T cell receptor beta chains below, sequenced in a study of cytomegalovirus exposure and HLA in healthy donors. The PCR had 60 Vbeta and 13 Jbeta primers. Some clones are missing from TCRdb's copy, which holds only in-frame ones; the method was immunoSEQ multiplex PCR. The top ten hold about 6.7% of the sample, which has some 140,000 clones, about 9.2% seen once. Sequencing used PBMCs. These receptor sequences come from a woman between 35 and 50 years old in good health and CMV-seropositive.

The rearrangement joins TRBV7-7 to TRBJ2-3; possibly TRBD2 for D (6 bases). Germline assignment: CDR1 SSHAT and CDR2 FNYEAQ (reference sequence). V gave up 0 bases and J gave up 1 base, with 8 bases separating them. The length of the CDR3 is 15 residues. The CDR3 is CASSLAAGRTDTQYF. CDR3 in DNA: TGTGCCAGCAGCTTAGCGGCGGGGCGCACAGATACGCAGTATTTT. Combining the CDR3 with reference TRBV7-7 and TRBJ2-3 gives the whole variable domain GAGVSQSPRYKVTKRGQDVTLRCDPISSHATLYWYQQALGQGPEFLTYFNYEAQPDKSGLPSDRFSAERPEGSISTLTIQRTEQRDSAMYRCASSLAAGRTDTQYFGPGTRLTVL.

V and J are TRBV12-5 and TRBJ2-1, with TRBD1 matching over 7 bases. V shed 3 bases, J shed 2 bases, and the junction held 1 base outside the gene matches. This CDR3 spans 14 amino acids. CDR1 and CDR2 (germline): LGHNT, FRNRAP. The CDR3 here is CASGFGTAYNEQFF. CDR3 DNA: TGTGCTAGTGGTTTTGGGACAGCCTACAATGAGCAGTTCTTC.

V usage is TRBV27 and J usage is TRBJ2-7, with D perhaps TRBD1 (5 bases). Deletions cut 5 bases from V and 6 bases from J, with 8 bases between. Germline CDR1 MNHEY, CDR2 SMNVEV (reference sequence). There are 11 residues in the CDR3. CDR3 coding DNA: TGTGCCAGCAGTAGGGGCGGCGAGCAGTACTTC. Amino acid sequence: CASSRGGEQYF.

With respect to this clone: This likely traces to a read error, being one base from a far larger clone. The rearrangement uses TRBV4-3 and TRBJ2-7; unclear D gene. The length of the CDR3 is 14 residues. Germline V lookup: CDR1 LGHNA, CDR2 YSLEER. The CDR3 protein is CPSSQVRQSYEQYF. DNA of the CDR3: TGCCCCAGCAGCCAAGTCCGCCAGTCCTACGAGCAGTACTTC.

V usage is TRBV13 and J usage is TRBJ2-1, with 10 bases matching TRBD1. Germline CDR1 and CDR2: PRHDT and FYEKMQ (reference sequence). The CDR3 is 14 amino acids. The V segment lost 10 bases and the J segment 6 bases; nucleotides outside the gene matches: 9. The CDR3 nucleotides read TGTGCCACCCTTCCCGGGACAGGGGTCAATGAGCAGTTCTTC. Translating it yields CATLPGTGVNEQFF.

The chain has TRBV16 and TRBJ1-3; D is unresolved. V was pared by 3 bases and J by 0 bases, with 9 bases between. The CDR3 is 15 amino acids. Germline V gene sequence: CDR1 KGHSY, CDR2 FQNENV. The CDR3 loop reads CASSQTTSSGNTIYF. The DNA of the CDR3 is TGTGCCAGCAGCCAGACAACCAGCTCTGGAAACACCATATATTTT.

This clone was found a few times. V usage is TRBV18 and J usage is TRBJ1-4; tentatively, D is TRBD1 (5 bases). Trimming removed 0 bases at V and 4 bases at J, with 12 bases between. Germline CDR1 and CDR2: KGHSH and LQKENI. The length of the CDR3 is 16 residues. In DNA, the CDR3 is TGTGCCAGCTCACCACCCCAGGGAAGGGGTAATGAAAAACTGTTTTTT. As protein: CASSPPQGRGNEKLFF. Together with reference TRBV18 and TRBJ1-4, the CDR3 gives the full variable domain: NAGVMQNPRHLVRRRGQEARLRCSPMKGHSHVYWYRQLPEEGLKFMVYLQKENIIDESGMPKERFSAEFPKEGPSILRIQQVVRGDSAAYFCASSPPQGRGNEKLFFGSGTQLSVL.

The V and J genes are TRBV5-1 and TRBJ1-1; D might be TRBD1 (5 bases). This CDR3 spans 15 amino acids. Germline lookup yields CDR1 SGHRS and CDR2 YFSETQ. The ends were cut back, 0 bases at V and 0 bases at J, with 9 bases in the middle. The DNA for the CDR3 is TGCGCCAGCAGCTTGGACGGACACATGAACACTGAAGCTTTCTTT. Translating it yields CASSLDGHMNTEAFF.

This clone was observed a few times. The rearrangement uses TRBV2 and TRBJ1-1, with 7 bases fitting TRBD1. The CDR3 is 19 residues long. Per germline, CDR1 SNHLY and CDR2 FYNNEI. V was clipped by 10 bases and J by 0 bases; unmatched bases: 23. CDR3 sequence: CANLDREEWLAELNTEAFF. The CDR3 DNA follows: TGTGCCAATCTTGACAGGGAAGAATGGTTAGCCGAACTGAACACTGAAGCTTTCTTT.

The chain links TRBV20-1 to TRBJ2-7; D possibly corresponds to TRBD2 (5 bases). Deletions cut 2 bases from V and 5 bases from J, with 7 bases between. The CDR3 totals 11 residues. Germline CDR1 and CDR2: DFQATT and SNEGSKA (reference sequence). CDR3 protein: CSARLADEQYF. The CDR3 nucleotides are TGCAGTGCTAGACTAGCAGACGAGCAGTACTTC.

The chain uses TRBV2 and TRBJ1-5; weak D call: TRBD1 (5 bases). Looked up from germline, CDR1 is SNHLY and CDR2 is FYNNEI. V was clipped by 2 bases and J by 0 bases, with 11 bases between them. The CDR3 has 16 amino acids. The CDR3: CASSERPGNSNQPQHF. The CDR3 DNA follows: TGTGCCAGCAGTGAACGGCCAGGGAATAGCAATCAGCCCCAGCATTTT. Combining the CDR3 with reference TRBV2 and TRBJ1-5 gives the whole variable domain EPEVTQTPSHQVTQMGQEVILRCVPISNHLYFYWYRQILGQKVEFLVSFYNNEISEKSEIFDDQFSVERPDGSNFTLKIRSTKLEDSAMYFCASSERPGNSNQPQHFGDGTRLSIL.

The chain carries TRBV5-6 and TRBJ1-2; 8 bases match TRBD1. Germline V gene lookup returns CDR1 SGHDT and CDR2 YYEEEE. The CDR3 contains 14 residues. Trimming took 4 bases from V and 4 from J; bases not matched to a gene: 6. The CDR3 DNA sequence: TGTGCCAGCAGCACAGGGGGAAGCGTCTATGGCTACACCTTC. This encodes CASSTGGSVYGYTF.

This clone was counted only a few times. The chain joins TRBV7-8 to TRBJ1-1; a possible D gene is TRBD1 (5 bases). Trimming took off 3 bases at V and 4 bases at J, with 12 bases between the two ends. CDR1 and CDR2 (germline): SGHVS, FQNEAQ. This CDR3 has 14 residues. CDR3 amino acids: CASSLQYGGTEAFF. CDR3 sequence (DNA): TGTGCCAGCAGCTTGCAGTACGGGGGCACTGAAGCTTTCTTT.

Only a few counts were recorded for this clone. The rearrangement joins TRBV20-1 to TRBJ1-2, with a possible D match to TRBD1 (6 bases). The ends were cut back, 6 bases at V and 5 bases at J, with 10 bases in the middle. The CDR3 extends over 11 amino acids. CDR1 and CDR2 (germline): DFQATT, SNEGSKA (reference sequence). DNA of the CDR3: TGCAGTGCGGCTGGACAGTATGGCTACACCTTC. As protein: CSAAGQYGYTF.

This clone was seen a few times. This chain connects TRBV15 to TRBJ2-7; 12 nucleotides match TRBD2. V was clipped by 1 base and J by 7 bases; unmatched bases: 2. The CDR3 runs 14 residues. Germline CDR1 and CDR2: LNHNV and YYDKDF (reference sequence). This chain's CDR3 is CATSRGGLAGEQYF. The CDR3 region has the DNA TGTGCCACCAGCAGAGGCGGACTAGCGGGGGAGCAGTACTTC.

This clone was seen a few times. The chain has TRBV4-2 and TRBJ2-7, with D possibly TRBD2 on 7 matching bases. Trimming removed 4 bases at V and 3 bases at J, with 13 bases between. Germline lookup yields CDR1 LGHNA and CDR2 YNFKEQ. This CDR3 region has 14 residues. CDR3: CASSPGGGGYEQYF. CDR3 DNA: TGTGCCAGCAGCCCTGGAGGGGGGGGCTACGAGCAGTACTTC.

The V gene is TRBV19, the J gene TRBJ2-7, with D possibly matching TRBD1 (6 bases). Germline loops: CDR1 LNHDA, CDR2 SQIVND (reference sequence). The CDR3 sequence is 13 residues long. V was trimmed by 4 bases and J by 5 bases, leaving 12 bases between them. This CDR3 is CASSRPGADEQYF. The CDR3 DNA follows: TGTGCCAGTAGTAGGCCAGGGGCTGACGAGCAGTACTTC.

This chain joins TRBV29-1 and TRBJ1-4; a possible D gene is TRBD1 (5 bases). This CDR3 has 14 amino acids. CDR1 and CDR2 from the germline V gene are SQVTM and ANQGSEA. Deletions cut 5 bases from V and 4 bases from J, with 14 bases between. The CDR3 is CSVRQRESNEKLFF. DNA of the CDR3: TGCAGCGTTCGACAGAGAGAGAGTAATGAAAAACTGTTTTTT.

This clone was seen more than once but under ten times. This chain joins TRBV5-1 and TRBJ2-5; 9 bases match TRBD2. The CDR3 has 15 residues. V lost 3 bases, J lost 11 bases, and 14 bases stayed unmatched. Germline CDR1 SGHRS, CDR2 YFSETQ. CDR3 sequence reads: CASSSYPSGVLEQYF. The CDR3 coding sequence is TGCGCCAGCAGCTCGTATCCTAGCGGGGTTTTGGAGCAGTACTTC.

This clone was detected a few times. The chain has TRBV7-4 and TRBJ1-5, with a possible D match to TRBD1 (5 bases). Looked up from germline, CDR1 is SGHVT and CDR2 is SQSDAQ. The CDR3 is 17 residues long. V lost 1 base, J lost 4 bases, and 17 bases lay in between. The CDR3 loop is CASSLGFWAGRNQPQHF. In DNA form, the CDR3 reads TGTGCCAGCAGCTTAGGCTTCTGGGCAGGGAGGAATCAGCCCCAGCATTTT.

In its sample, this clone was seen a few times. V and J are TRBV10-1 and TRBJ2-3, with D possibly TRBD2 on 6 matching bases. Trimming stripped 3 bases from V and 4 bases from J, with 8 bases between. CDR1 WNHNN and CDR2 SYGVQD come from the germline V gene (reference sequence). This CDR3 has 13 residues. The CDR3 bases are TGCGCCAGCAGTGAAGGAGGGGCAGATACGCAGTATTTT. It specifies CASSEGGADTQYF.

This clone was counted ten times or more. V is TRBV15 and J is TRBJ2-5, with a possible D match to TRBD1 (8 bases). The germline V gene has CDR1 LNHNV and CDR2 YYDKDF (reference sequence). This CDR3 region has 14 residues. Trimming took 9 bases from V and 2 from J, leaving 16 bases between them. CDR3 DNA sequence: TGTGCCACGGGGAGGGGACAGGAACAAGAGACCCAGTACTTC. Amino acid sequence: CATGRGQEQETQYF.

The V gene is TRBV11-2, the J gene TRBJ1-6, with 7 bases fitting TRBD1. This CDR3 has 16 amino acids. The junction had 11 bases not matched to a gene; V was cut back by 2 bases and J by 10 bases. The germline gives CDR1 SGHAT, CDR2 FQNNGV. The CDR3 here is CASSLTQGDLGSPLHF. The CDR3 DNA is TGTGCCAGCAGCTTAACGCAGGGGGATTTAGGCTCACCCCTCCACTTT.

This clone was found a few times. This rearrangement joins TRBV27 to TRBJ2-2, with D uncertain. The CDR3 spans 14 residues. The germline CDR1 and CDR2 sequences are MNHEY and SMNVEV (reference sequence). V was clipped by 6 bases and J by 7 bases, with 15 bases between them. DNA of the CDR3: TGTGCCAGCAGACTACTTTATGGAGACGGGGAGCTGTTTTTT. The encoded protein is CASRLLYGDGELFF.

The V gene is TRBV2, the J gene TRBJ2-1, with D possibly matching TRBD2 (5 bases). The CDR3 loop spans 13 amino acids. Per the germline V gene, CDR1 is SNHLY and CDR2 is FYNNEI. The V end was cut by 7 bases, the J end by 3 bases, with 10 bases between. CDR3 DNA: TGTGCCAGCAATTGGGGAGACTACAATGAGCAGTTCTTC. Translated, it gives CASNWGDYNEQFF.

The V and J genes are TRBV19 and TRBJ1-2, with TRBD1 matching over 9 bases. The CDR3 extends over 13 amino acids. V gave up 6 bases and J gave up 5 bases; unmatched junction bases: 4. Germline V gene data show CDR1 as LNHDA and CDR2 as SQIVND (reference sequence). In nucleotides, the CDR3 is TGTGCCAGTAGACCGGGACAGGGATATGGCTACACCTTC. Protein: CASRPGQGYGYTF.

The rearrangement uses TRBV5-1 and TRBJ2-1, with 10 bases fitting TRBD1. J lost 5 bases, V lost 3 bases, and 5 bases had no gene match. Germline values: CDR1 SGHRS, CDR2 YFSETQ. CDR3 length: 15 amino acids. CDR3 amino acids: CASSWGTGAHNEQFF. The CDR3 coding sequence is TGCGCCAGCAGCTGGGGGACAGGGGCTCACAATGAGCAGTTCTTC.

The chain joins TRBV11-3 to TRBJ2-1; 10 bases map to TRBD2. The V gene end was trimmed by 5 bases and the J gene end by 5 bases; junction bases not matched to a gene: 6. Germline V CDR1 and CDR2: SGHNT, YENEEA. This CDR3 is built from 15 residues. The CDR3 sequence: CASSPRGLANNEQFF. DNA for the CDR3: TGTGCCAGCAGCCCACGGGGACTAGCGAACAATGAGCAGTTCTTC.

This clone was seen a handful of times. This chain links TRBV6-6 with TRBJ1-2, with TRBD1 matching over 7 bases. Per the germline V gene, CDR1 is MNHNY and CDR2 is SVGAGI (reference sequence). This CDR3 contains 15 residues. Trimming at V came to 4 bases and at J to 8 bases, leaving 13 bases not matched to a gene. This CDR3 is CASSSPTGSPDGYTF. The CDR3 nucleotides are TGTGCCAGCAGTTCCCCGACAGGGAGCCCCGACGGCTACACCTTC.

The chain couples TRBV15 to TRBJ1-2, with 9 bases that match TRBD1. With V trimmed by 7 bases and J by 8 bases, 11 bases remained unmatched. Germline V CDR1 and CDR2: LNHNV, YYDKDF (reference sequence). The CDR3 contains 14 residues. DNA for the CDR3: TGTGCCACCAACCCGGACAGGGGTTGGGGCGGCTACACCTTC. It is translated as CATNPDRGWGGYTF.

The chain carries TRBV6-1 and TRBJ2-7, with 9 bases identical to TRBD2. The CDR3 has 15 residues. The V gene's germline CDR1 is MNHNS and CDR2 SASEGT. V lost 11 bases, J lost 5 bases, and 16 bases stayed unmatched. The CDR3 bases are TGTGCCTCCCGGGGGGTTGCGGGGGGGCTGAACGAGCAGTACTTC. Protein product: CASRGVAGGLNEQYF.

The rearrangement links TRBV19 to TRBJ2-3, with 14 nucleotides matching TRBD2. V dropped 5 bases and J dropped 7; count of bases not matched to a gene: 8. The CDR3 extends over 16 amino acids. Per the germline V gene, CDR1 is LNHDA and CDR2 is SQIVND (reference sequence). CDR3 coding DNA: TGTGCCAGTAGTCCACGGACTAGCGGGGGGCTCTATACGCAGTATTTT. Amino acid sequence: CASSPRTSGGLYTQYF. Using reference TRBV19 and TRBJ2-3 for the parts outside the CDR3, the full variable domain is DGGITQSPKYLFRKEGQNVTLSCEQNLNHDAMYWYRQDPGQGLRLIYYSQIVNDFQKGDIAEGYSVSREKKESFPLTVTSAQKNPTAFYLCASSPRTSGGLYTQYFGPGTRLTVL.